In its sample, the clone carrying this TCR beta chain was seen a few times. Some clones are missing from TCRdb's copy, which holds only in-frame ones; the method was immunoSEQ multiplex PCR. The table has 110,000 to 150,000 clones, 87% seen once. Looked up from germline, CDR1 is SNHLY and CDR2 is FYNNEI. The CDR3 is 14 amino acids. V lost 4 bases and J lost 5; bases outside the gene matches: 4. Individuals drawn from 24 US areas were roughly 18 to 89 years old. The data originate from a study of blood T cell repertoires in COVID-19. Study at large: Both acute and convalescent COVID-19 samples were obtained from the United States, Italy and Spain.

The sequence derives from a man aged 55 to 70 who had recovered from COVID-19. The chain has TRBV2 and TRBJ1-5, with TRBD1 identical over 8 bases. The sequenced sample was PBMCs or T cells enriched from blood (not recorded which). CDR3 nucleotides: TGTGCCAGCAGTGCCACAGGGGGATATCAGCCCCAGCATTTT. It encodes CASSATGGYQPQHF. The full variable domain, with the rest looked up from reference TRBV2 and TRBJ1-5, is EPEVTQTPSHQVTQMGQEVILRCVPISNHLYFYWYRQILGQKVEFLVSFYNNEISEKSEIFDDQFSVERPDGSNFTLKIRSTKLEDSAMYFCASSATGGYQPQHFGDGTRLSIL.